This T cell receptor (beta chain) comes out of a study of cytomegalovirus exposure and HLA in healthy donors. Regarding the study as a whole: In vitro experiments confirmed that three CMV-associated chains were specific for CMV antigens. Later work showed greater clonal expansion in HLA-associated TCR beta chains than in equally common others.

The CDR3 length is 14 residues. Trimming took 7 bases from V and 10 from J; bases not matched to a gene: 11. From germline, CDR1 is MDHEN and CDR2 SYDVKM. Primers included in the PCR were 60 Vbeta and 13 Jbeta primers. Data came from immunoSEQ multiplex PCR; TCRdb stores just in-frame clones and leaves some out. The repertoire consists of 240,000 or so clones, with 75% to 85% occurring once and the leading ten covering less than 8.5%. In this sample, this clone turned up once. The antigen remains unidentified. The sequenced sample consisted of PBMCs. This sequence joins TRBV28 and TRBJ2-3, with TRBD2 identical over 10 bases. The sequence was collected from an older woman in good health and CMV-seropositive. The CDR3 region is CASKGAGGPRAQYF. CDR3 bases: TGTGCCAGCAAGGGAGCGGGAGGGCCAAGGGCGCAGTATTTT.